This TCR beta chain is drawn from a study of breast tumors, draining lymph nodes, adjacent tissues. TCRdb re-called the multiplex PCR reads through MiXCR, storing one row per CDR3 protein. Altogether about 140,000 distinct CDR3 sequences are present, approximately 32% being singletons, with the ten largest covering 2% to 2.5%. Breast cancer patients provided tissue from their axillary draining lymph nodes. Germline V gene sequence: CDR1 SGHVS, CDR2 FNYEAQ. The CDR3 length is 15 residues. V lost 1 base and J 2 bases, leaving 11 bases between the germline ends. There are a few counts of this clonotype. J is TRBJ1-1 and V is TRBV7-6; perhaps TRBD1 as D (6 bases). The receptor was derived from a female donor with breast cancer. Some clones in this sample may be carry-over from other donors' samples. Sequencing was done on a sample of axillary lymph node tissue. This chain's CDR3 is CASSLVLGANTEAFF. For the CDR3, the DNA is TGTGCCAGCAGCTTAGTCCTGGGGGCCAACACTGAAGCTTTCTTT.